This TCR beta chain originates from a study of T cell responses to AZD1222 COVID-19 vaccine. The study, taken as a whole, reports: Only 5 or 6 AZD1222 recipients were seropositive at baseline. Repertoires in all cases were sampled only once the peak T cell response had passed. With dominance at 160-218 and 743-854, vaccine-associated CD4 TCRs spanned spike. Donor demographics were predominantly white British with a female majority; clonal diversity may be underestimated.

As to this clone: The antigen is undetermined.

Produced via immunoSEQ multiplex PCR; TCRdb's table is partial and in-frame only. The table shows roughly 120,000 clones, with roughly nine tenths occurring only once. Per germline, CDR1 SQVTM and CDR2 ANQGSEA. CDR3 size: 14 residues. V gave up 4 bases and J gave up 2 bases; unmatched junction bases: 5. The rearrangement links TRBV29-1 to TRBJ2-7; TRBD1 aligns across 10 bases. Sequences were derived from peripheral blood, sampled on day 0 of AZD1222 vaccination. This receptor was obtained from an adult in good health. The CDR3, as DNA: TGCAGCGTTGGTGACAGGGGGCTCCCCTACGAGCAGTACTTC. Translation gives CSVGDRGLPYEQYF.